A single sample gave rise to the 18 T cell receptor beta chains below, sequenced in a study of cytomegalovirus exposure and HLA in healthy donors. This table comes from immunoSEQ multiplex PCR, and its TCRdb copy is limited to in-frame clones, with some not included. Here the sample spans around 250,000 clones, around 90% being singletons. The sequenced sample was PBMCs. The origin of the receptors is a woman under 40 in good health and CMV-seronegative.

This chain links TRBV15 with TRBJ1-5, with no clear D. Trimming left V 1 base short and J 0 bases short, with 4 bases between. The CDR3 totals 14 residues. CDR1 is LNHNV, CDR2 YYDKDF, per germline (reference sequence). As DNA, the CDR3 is TGTGCCACCAGCAGAGGGAATAGCAATCAGCCCCAGCATTTT. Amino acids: CATSRGNSNQPQHF.

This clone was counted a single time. The CDR3 DNA reads TGTGCCAGCACCCCGGGCCCCGGAAACACCATATATTTT. Translated: CASTPGPGNTIYF. The rearrangement links TRBV6-1 to TRBJ1-3; D is unresolved. This CDR3 contains 13 residues. Trimming pared 7 bases from V and 4 bases from J, leaving 11 bases between. The germline V gene encodes CDR1 MNHNS and CDR2 SASEGT.

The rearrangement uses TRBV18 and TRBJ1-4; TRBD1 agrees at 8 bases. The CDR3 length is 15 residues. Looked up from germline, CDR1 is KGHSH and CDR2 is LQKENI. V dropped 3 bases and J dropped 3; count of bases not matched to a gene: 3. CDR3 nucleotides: TGTGCCAGCTCACCTCAGACAGGGGCTAATGAAAAACTGTTTTTT. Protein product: CASSPQTGANEKLFF.

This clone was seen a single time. The CDR3 is CASSFGTANTEAFF. CDR3 nucleotides: TGTGCCAGCAGTTTTGGGACGGCGAACACTGAAGCTTTCTTT. The chain combines TRBV27 with TRBJ1-1; perhaps TRBD1 as D (5 bases). Germline CDR1 is MNHEY and CDR2 is SMNVEV (reference sequence). The germline V and J ends were trimmed by 3 bases and 1 base, with 9 bases remaining between them. The CDR3 contains 14 residues.

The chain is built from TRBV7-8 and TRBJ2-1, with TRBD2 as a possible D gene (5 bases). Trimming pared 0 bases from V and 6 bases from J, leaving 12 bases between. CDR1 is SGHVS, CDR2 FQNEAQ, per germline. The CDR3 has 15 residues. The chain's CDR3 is CASSLARVGGNEQFF. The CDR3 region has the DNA TGTGCCAGCAGCTTAGCGCGGGTAGGAGGCAATGAGCAGTTCTTC.

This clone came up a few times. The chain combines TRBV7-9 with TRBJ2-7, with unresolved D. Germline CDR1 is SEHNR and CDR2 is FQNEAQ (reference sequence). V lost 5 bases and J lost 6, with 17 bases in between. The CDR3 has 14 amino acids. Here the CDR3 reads CASSSGLVDGEQYF. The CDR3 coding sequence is TGTGCCAGCAGCAGTGGGTTGGTCGACGGCGAGCAGTACTTC. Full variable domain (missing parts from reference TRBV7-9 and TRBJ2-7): DTGVSQNPRHKITKRGQNVTFRCDPISEHNRLYWYRQTLGQGPEFLTYFQNEAQLEKSRLLSDRFSAERPKGSFSTLEIQRTEQGDSAMYLCASSSGLVDGEQYFGPGTRLTVT.

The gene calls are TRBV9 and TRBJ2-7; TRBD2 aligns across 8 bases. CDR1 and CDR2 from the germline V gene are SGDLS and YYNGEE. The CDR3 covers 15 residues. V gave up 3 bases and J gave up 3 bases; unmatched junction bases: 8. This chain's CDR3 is CASSERAGGNYEQYF. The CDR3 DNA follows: TGTGCCAGCAGCGAACGGGCGGGAGGTAACTACGAGCAGTACTTC.

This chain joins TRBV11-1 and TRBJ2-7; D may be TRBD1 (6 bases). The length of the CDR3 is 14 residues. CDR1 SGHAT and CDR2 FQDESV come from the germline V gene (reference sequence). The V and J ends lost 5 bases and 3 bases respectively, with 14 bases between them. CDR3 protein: CASSPVDSNYEQYF. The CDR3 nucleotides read TGTGCCAGCAGCCCCGTGGACAGTAACTACGAGCAGTACTTC.

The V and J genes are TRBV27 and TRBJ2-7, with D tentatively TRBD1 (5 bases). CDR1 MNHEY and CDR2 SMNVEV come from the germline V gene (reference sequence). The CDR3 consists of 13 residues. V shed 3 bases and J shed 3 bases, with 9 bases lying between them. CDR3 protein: CASSLNRNYEQYF. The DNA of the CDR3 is TGTGCCAGCAGTTTGAACAGGAACTACGAGCAGTACTTC.

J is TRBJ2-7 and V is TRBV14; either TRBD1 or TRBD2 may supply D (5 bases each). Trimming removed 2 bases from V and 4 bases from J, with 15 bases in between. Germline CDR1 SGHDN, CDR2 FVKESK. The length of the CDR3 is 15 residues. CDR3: CASSQYVGAAYEQYF. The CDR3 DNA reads TGTGCCAGCAGCCAATATGTCGGGGCCGCATACGAGCAGTACTTC. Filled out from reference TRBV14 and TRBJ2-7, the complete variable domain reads EAGVTQFPSHSVIEKGQTVTLRCDPISGHDNLYWYRRVMGKEIKFLLHFVKESKQDESGMPNNRFLAERTGGTYSTLKVQPAELEDSGVYFCASSQYVGAAYEQYFGPGTRLTVT.

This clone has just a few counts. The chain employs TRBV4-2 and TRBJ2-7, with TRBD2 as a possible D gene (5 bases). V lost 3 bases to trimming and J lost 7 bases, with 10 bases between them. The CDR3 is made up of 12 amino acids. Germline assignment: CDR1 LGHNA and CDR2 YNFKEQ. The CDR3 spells CASSHEGVEQYF. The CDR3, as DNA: TGTGCCAGCAGCCACGAGGGCGTTGAGCAGTACTTC.

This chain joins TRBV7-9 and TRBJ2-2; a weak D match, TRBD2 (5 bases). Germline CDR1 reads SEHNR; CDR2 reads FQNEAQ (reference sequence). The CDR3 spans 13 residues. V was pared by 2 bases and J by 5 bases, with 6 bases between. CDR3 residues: CASSLTSTGELFF. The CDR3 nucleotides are TGTGCCAGCAGCTTAACTAGTACCGGGGAGCTGTTTTTT.

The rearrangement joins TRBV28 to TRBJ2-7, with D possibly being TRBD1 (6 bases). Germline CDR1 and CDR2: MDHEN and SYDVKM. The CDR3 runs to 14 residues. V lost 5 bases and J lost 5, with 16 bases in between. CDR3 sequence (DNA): TGTGCCAGCAGTCTCCCAGGGGTTTATGACGAGCAGTACTTC. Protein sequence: CASSLPGVYDEQYF.

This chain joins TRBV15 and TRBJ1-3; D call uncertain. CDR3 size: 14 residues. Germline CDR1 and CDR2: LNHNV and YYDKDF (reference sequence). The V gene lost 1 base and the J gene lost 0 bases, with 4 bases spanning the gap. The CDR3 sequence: CATSRGASGNTIYF. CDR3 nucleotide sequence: TGTGCCACCAGCAGAGGTGCCTCTGGAAACACCATATATTTT. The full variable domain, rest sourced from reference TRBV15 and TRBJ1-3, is DAMVIQNPRYQVTQFGKPVTLSCSQTLNHNVMYWYQQKSSQAPKLLFHYYDKDFNNEADTPDNFQSRRPNTSFCFLDIRSPGLGDTAMYLCATSRGASGNTIYFGEGSWLTVV.

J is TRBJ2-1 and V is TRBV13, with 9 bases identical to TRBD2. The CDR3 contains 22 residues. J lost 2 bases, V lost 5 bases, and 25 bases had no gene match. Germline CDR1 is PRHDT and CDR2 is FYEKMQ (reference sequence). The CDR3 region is CASSGPQGSTLAGIYPYNEQFF. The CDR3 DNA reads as TGTGCCAGCAGCGGCCCACAGGGGTCTACCCTAGCGGGAATATACCCCTACAATGAGCAGTTCTTC. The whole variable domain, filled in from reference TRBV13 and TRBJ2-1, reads AAGVIQSPRHLIKEKRETATLKCYPIPRHDTVYWYQQGPGQDPQFLISFYEKMQSDKGSIPDRFSAQQFSDYHSELNMSSLELGDSALYFCASSGPQGSTLAGIYPYNEQFFGPGTRLTVL.

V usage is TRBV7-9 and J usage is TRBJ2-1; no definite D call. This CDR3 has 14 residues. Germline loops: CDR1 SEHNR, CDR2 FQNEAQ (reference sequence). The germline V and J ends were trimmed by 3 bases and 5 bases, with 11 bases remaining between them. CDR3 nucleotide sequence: TGTGCCAGCAGCTTGCCGCCGATTGACAATGAGCAGTTCTTC. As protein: CASSLPPIDNEQFF.

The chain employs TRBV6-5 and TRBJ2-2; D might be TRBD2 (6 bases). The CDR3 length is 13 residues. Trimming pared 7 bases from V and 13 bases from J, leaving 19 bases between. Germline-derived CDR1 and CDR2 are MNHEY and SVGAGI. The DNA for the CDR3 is TGTGCCAGCACCTCCAGGTCGGGGGTCAGGCTGTTTTTT. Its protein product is CASTSRSGVRLFF.

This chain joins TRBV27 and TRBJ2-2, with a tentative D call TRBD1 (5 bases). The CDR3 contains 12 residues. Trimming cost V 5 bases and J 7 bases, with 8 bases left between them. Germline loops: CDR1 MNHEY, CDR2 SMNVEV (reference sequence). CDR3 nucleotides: TGTGCCAGCAGTCAGGGCGTCGGGGAGCTGTTTTTT. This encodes CASSQGVGELFF.